These 32 T cell receptor beta chains came from one sample sequenced in a study of blood T cell repertoires in COVID-19. The method was immunoSEQ multiplex PCR; TCRdb's version includes in-frame clones alone and lacks a portion of them. The data show about 190,000 clones, 80% seen once. The sample consisted of peripheral blood. These receptors all come from a man aged 60 to 75 with acute or convalescent COVID-19.

The chain couples TRBV25-1 to TRBJ2-1; 7 positions match TRBD1. Germline V CDR1 and CDR2: MGHDK, SYGVNS. J lost 2 bases, V lost 3 bases, and 4 bases had no gene match. There are 15 residues in the CDR3. The CDR3 bases are TGTGCCAGCAGTGATTCTAGGGGGCCCTACAATGAGCAGTTCTTC. Translated, it gives CASSDSRGPYNEQFF.

This clone was detected a few times. The chain combines TRBV19 with TRBJ2-7; 7 bases are a match to TRBD1. The CDR3 contains 15 residues. Germline loops: CDR1 LNHDA, CDR2 SQIVND (reference sequence). With V trimmed by 4 bases and J by 3 bases, 9 bases remained unmatched. CDR3 region: CASSKLRDSNYEQYF. CDR3 in DNA: TGTGCCAGTAGTAAACTCCGGGACAGCAACTACGAGCAGTACTTC.

The chain joins TRBV19 to TRBJ1-5; possible D gene TRBD1, 5 bases. Trimming left V 3 bases short and J 0 bases short, with 24 bases between. Germline CDR1 reads LNHDA; CDR2 reads SQIVND (reference sequence). The CDR3 loop spans 20 amino acids. CDR3: CASSMVGVRMGGDSNQPQHF. Written as DNA, the CDR3 is TGTGCCAGTAGTATGGTAGGGGTAAGGATGGGAGGGGATAGCAATCAGCCCCAGCATTTT.

This clone has just a few counts. The J gene is TRBJ1-1, the V gene TRBV12-2; TRBD1, the table's D call, was not compared with the DNA. TRBV12-2 is tagged as a pseudogene. The CDR3 runs to 18 residues. Here the CDR3 DNA reads TGTGCAAGTCGCTTCCCCGTTGTACAGGGGGTGAGGAACACTGAAGCTTTCTTT. It codes for CASRFPVVQGVRNTEAFF.

The genes are TRBV6-1 and TRBJ1-1; D uncertain. V was trimmed by 0 bases and J by 5 bases, leaving 10 bases between them. CDR1 and CDR2 (germline): MNHNS, SASEGT. The CDR3 covers 14 residues. The CDR3 DNA is TGTGCCAGCAGTGAAGCGTGGCCAATTACTGAAGCTTTCTTT. Protein: CASSEAWPITEAFF.

This clone came up once. The chain is built from TRBV11-2 and TRBJ2-6; 7 bases are shared with TRBD1. V shed 6 bases, J shed 2 bases, and the junction held 7 bases outside the gene matches. CDR3 length: 16 residues. CDR1 and CDR2 from the germline V gene are SGHAT and FQNNGV. Here the CDR3 reads CASSRGGLAGANVLTF. The CDR3 DNA reads as TGTGCCAGCAGTCGAGGGGGCTTGGCTGGGGCCAACGTCCTGACTTTC.

This clone was picked up a small number of times. The genes are TRBV13 and TRBJ2-2, with D perhaps matching TRBD1 (5 bases). Trimming left V 2 bases short and J 1 base short, with 11 bases between. CDR3 length: 16 amino acids. Germline CDR1 PRHDT, CDR2 FYEKMQ (reference sequence). The DNA of the CDR3 is TGTGCCAGCAGCTTAAGCTCCCAGGGGAACACCGGGGAGCTGTTTTTT. Amino acid sequence: CASSLSSQGNTGELFF.

The gene calls are TRBV19 and TRBJ2-7, with 8 bases identical to TRBD1. Germline assignment: CDR1 LNHDA and CDR2 SQIVND (reference sequence). The length of the CDR3 is 15 residues. The V segment lost 7 bases and the J segment 7 bases; nucleotides outside the gene matches: 15. The CDR3 coding sequence is TGTGCCAGTATGGGGGTCGGGCAGGGGGCGCTTGAGCAGTACTTC. Amino acids: CASMGVGQGALEQYF. The full variable domain, its missing parts supplied by reference TRBV19 and TRBJ2-7, is DGGITQSPKYLFRKEGQNVTLSCEQNLNHDAMYWYRQDPGQGLRLIYYSQIVNDFQKGDIAEGYSVSREKKESFPLTVTSAQKNPTAFYLCASMGVGQGALEQYFGPGTRLTVT.

V and J are TRBV6-5 and TRBJ2-1; 7 bases align to TRBD2. V dropped 10 bases and J dropped 2; count of bases not matched to a gene: 5. The CDR3 covers 13 residues. Per the germline V gene, CDR1 is MNHEY and CDR2 is SVGAGI. The CDR3 reads CAIAGEAYNEQFF. Here the CDR3 DNA reads TGTGCCATTGCGGGAGAGGCCTACAATGAGCAGTTCTTC.

The V and J genes are TRBV5-4 and TRBJ1-1; D is ambiguous. V was pared by 0 bases and J by 0 bases, with 6 bases between. Germline V CDR1 and CDR2: SGHNT, YYREEE (reference sequence). CDR3 length: 14 residues. CDR3 protein: CASSLDSMNTEAFF. The CDR3 nucleotides read TGTGCCAGCAGCTTGGACAGCATGAACACTGAAGCTTTCTTT.

The J gene is TRBJ1-2, the V gene TRBV30; possible D gene TRBD1, 6 bases. Trimming removed 4 bases at V and 6 bases at J, with 6 bases between. Germline lookup yields CDR1 GTSNPN and CDR2 SVGIG (reference sequence). This CDR3 spans 10 amino acids. The DNA for the CDR3 is TGTGCCTGGACAGGGGATGGCTACACCTTC. As protein: CAWTGDGYTF.

The V and J genes are TRBV6-6 and TRBJ2-2, with D maybe TRBD1 (5 bases). This CDR3 spans 13 amino acids. CDR1 is MNHNY and CDR2 is SVGAGI in the germline V gene (reference sequence). Trimming shortened V by 4 bases and J by 5 bases, and 8 bases separated the two germline ends. The CDR3 nucleotides read TGTGCCAGCAGTTCTCAGGGAACCGGGGAGCTGTTTTTT. Its translation: CASSSQGTGELFF.

This clone showed up just a few times. The genes are TRBV29-1 and TRBJ2-7; TRBD1 aligns across 7 bases. Germline-derived CDR1 and CDR2 are SQVTM and ANQGSEA. The CDR3 spans 12 residues. The V and J ends lost 4 bases and 3 bases, in that order; junction bases with no gene match: 3. The CDR3 reads CSVGGGGYEQYF. CDR3 nucleotide sequence: TGCAGCGTTGGAGGGGGCGGCTACGAGCAGTACTTC.

The rearrangement uses TRBV6-5 and TRBJ1-4; D perhaps matches TRBD1 (5 bases). CDR3 length equals 14 residues. V was pared by 7 bases and J by 0 bases, with 9 bases between. Germline CDR1 MNHEY, CDR2 SVGAGI. As DNA, the CDR3 is TGTGCCAGCAATCAGGGTCCAACTAATGAAAAACTGTTTTTT. Amino acids: CASNQGPTNEKLFF.

The chain carries TRBV23-1 and TRBJ1-1, with no clear D. Being an ORF, TRBV23-1 has a function that is uncertain. Trimming cost V 4 bases and J 4 bases, with 16 bases left between them. This CDR3 has 15 amino acids. The CDR3 DNA reads TGCGCCAGCAGTCCGCCGACGCAGGCCAGCACTGAAGCTTTCTTT. As protein: CASSPPTQASTEAFF.

This clone was found once. The rearrangement links TRBV7-2 to TRBJ1-1, with unresolved D. CDR1 SGHTA and CDR2 FQGNSA come from the germline V gene. CDR3 size: 15 residues. Trimming cost V 7 bases and J 2 bases, with 17 bases left between them. This CDR3 is CASTPYASVNTEAFF. The CDR3 nucleotides are TGTGCCAGCACCCCGTACGCGAGCGTAAACACTGAAGCTTTCTTT.

This chain joins TRBV29-1 and TRBJ1-2; a possible D gene is TRBD1 (6 bases). This CDR3 is built from 14 residues. V dropped 5 bases and J dropped 8 bases, with 21 bases sitting between them. CDR1 SQVTM and CDR2 ANQGSEA come from the germline V gene. For the CDR3, the DNA is TGCAGCGTTTTTGATGGGGGCAAGGGTTTGGGCTACACCTTC. Protein product: CSVFDGGKGLGYTF.

This clone came up many times. V gene TRBV9 combines with J gene TRBJ2-1; no definite D call. The CDR3 runs to 15 residues. Germline CDR1 reads SGDLS; CDR2 reads YYNGEE. V gave up 1 base and J gave up 6 bases, with 14 bases separating them. The DNA for the CDR3 is TGTGCCAGCAGCGTATACGGTAGCCTGGCCAATGAGCAGTTCTTC. Its protein is CASSVYGSLANEQFF.

V usage is TRBV24-1 and J usage is TRBJ1-1, with D possibly TRBD1 on 5 matching bases. V was clipped by 7 bases and J by 9 bases, with 17 bases between them. The germline gives CDR1 KGHDR, CDR2 SFDVKD. The CDR3 length is 13 residues. CDR3 nucleotides: TGTGCCACCAGGGAAAGGGGTGTCCCCAAAGCTTTCTTT. This sequence encodes CATRERGVPKAFF.

J is TRBJ1-2 and V is TRBV19, with D possibly being TRBD1 (6 bases). In germline, CDR1 is LNHDA, CDR2 SQIVND (reference sequence). The CDR3 has 14 amino acids. V was cut by 5 bases and J by 1 base, with 11 bases left in between. CDR3: CASSPWTDNYGYTF. CDR3 DNA sequence: TGTGCCAGTAGTCCTTGGACAGATAACTATGGCTACACCTTC. The entire variable domain, with the rest obtained from reference TRBV19 and TRBJ1-2, is as follows: DGGITQSPKYLFRKEGQNVTLSCEQNLNHDAMYWYRQDPGQGLRLIYYSQIVNDFQKGDIAEGYSVSREKKESFPLTVTSAQKNPTAFYLCASSPWTDNYGYTFGSGTRLTVV.

The V and J genes are TRBV10-3 and TRBJ2-7, with D perhaps TRBD1 (5 bases). V shed 0 bases and J shed 1 base, with 10 bases lying between them. Germline CDR1 ENHRY, CDR2 SYGVKD. There are 15 residues in the CDR3. CDR3 in amino acids: CAISESTGQSYEQYF. CDR3 coding DNA: TGTGCCATCAGTGAGTCGACCGGACAATCCTACGAGCAGTACTTC.

The chain carries TRBV7-2 and TRBJ1-1, with D possibly matching TRBD1 (6 bases). This CDR3 has 15 amino acids. The germline CDR1 and CDR2 sequences are SGHTA and FQGNSA. The V and J ends lost 0 bases and 1 base respectively, with 9 bases between them. Here the CDR3 DNA reads TGTGCCAGCAGCTTAGCCCCAGGGGCGAACACTGAAGCTTTCTTT. It translates to CASSLAPGANTEAFF.

V gene TRBV7-9 combines with J gene TRBJ1-4, with 8 bases lining up with TRBD1. The germline V gene encodes CDR1 SEHNR and CDR2 FQNEAQ (reference sequence). The length of the CDR3 is 16 residues. V dropped 5 bases and J dropped 8; count of bases not matched to a gene: 13. CDR3 DNA sequence: TGTGCCAGCAGCACAGGACAGGGTACATATCTCGAAAAACTGTTTTTT. This sequence encodes CASSTGQGTYLEKLFF.

The V call is TRBV19, the J call TRBJ1-3, with 12 positions matching TRBD1. With 1 base clipped from V and 0 bases from J, the junction kept 7 bases outside the gene matches. The CDR3 is 19 amino acids. CDR1 is LNHDA, CDR2 SQIVND, per germline (reference sequence). CDR3 residues: CASSIGPGTGGLSGNTIYF. CDR3 nucleotide sequence: TGTGCCAGTAGTATAGGCCCGGGGACAGGGGGCCTCTCTGGAAACACCATATATTTT.

V usage is TRBV3-1 (or the pseudogene TRBV3-2) and J usage is TRBJ2-7; no clear D gene. Looked up from germline, CDR1 is LGHDT and CDR2 is YNNKEL (reference sequence). Trimming took 0 bases from V and 7 from J, leaving 7 bases between them. The CDR3 loop spans 12 amino acids. The CDR3 reads CASSQDLREQYF. The CDR3 DNA follows: TGTGCCAGCAGCCAAGATTTGAGGGAGCAGTACTTC.

V and J are TRBV29-1 and TRBJ2-7; 8 positions agree with TRBD1. Germline V gene data show CDR1 as SQVTM and CDR2 as ANQGSEA. Trimming took 7 bases from V and 0 from J; bases not matched to a gene: 5. The CDR3 is 13 residues long. CDR3 in DNA: TGCAGCGCACTTCAGGGGGCCTCCTACGAGCAGTACTTC. Its translation is CSALQGASYEQYF.

The chain joins TRBV28 to TRBJ2-5; 9 nucleotides line up with TRBD2. Germline V gene data show CDR1 as MDHEN and CDR2 as SYDVKM. The CDR3 has 14 residues. Unmatched junction bases numbered 2, after V lost 6 bases and J lost 0 bases. CDR3 protein: CASSLAGNQETQYF. The CDR3 nucleotides read TGTGCCAGCAGCCTAGCGGGAAACCAAGAGACCCAGTACTTC.

The rearrangement joins TRBV5-1 to TRBJ2-7; 7 positions agree with TRBD1. This CDR3 has 14 residues. The germline gives CDR1 SGHRS, CDR2 YFSETQ. The V gene end was trimmed by 1 base and the J gene end by 6 bases; junction bases not matched to a gene: 7. The CDR3 loop reads CASSLHPDRPEQYF. The CDR3 DNA reads TGCGCCAGCAGCTTGCACCCGGACAGGCCCGAGCAGTACTTC.

This clone showed up just a few times. J is TRBJ2-5 and V is TRBV6-5; 11 bases line up with TRBD2. With 8 bases clipped from V and 5 bases from J, the junction kept 10 bases outside the gene matches. This CDR3 region has 15 residues. Germline CDR1 MNHEY, CDR2 SVGAGI. CDR3 coding DNA: TGTGCCAGCGGTAGCGGGGGGGTACGAGTGGAGACCCAGTACTTC. Translated: CASGSGGVRVETQYF.

The V gene is TRBV19, the J gene TRBJ1-2, with TRBD1 identical over 7 bases. This CDR3 spans 13 amino acids. Trimming at V came to 8 bases and at J to 8 bases, leaving 11 bases not matched to a gene. Germline assignment: CDR1 LNHDA and CDR2 SQIVND (reference sequence). CDR3 in amino acids: CASWETGRRGYTF. As DNA, the CDR3 is TGTGCCAGTTGGGAGACAGGGCGGAGAGGCTACACCTTC.

This clone was seen more than once but under ten times. The J gene is TRBJ2-3, the V gene TRBV11-2, with TRBD2 matching over 12 bases. Germline CDR1 SGHAT, CDR2 FQNNGV. This CDR3 is built from 16 residues. Trimming cost V 6 bases and J 2 bases; bases outside gene matches: 6. CDR3 nucleotides: TGTGCCAGCAGACTGACTAGCGGGAGAATCACAGATACGCAGTATTTT. Amino acid sequence: CASRLTSGRITDTQYF.

This chain connects TRBV2 to TRBJ2-7; D uncertain. Germline V gives CDR1 SNHLY, CDR2 FYNNEI. The CDR3 totals 14 residues. V was cut by 4 bases and J by 3 bases, with 13 bases left in between. The CDR3 DNA reads as TGTGCCAGCAGTGTCCGGATCCACTACTACGAGCAGTACTTC. Protein: CASSVRIHYYEQYF.